This T cell receptor (beta chain) was obtained from a study of cytomegalovirus exposure and HLA in healthy donors. This clone showed up just once. Germline V CDR1 and CDR2: MNHEY, SVGAGI. The V gene lost 2 bases and the J gene lost 6 bases, with 13 bases spanning the gap. The CDR3 totals 14 residues. PCR primers comprised 60 Vbeta and 13 Jbeta primers. Here immunoSEQ multiplex PCR was the method, and the copy in TCRdb shows in-frame clones only, minus some. The repertoire holds around 92,000 clones, more than 70% seen once, with roughly 2% in the top ten. The specimen was PBMCs. The chain links TRBV6-5 to TRBJ1-1, with D hard to call. The sequence derives from a man aged 18 to 29 in good health and CMV-seronegative. CDR3 amino acids: CASSYGGGLAEAFF. The CDR3 nucleotides are TGTGCCAGCAGTTACGGCGGTGGTCTGGCTGAAGCTTTCTTT.